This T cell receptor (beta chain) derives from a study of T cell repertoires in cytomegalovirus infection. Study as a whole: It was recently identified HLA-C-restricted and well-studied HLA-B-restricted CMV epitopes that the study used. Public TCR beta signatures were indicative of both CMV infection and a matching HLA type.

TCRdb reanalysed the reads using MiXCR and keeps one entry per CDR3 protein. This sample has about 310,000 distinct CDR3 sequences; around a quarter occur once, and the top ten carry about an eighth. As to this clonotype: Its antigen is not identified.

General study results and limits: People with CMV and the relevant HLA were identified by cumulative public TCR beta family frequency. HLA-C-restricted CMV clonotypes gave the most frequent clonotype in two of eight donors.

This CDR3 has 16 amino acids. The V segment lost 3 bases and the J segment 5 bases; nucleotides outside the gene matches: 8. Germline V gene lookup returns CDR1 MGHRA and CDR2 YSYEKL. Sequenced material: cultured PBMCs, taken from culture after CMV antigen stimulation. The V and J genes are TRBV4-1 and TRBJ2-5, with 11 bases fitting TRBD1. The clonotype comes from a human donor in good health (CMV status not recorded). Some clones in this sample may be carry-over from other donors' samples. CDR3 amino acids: CASSHLPGQGGETQYF. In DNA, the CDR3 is TGCGCCAGCAGCCACCTACCGGGACAGGGGGGGGAGACCCAGTACTTC.